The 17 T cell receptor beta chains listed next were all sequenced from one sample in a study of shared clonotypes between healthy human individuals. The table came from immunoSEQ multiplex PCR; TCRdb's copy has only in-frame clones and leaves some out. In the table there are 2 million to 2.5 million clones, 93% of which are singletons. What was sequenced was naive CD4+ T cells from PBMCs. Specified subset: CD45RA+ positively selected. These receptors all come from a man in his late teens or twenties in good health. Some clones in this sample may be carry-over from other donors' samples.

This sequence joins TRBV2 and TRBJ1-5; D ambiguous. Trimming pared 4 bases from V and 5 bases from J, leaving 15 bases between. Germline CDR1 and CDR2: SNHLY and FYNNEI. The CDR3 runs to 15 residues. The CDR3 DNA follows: TGTGCCAGCAGTGGGGTAGGGCGAAGAGATCAGCCCCAGCATTTT. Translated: CASSGVGRRDQPQHF.

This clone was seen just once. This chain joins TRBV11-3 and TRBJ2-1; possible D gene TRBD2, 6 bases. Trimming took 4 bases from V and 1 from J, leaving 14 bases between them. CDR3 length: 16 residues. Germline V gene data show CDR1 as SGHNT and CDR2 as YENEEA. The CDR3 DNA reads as TGTGCCAGCAGCTCTGCCGGAGGGGTATCCTACAATGAGCAGTTCTTC. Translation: CASSSAGGVSYNEQFF.

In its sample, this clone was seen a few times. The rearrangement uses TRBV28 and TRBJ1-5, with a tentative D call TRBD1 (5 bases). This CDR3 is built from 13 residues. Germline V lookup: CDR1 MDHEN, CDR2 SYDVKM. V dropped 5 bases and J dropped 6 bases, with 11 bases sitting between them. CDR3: CASSRGLSQPQHF. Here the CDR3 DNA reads TGTGCCAGCAGTCGGGGGTTGAGTCAGCCCCAGCATTTT.

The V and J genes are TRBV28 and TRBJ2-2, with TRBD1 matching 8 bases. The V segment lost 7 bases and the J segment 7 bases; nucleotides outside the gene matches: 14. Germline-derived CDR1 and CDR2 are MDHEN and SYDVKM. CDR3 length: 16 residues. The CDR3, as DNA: TGTGCCAGCACAAAAGACGACAGGGGTCGTGTCGGGGAGCTGTTTTTT. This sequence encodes CASTKDDRGRVGELFF.

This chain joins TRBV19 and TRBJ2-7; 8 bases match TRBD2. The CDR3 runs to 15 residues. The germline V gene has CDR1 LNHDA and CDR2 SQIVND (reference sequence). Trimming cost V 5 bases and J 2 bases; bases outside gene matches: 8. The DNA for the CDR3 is TGTGCCAGTAGTCCCATAGCGGGGCCCGCCTACGAGCAGTACTTC. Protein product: CASSPIAGPAYEQYF.

The CDR3 spells CSVGGGFGATEAFF. CDR3 DNA: TGCAGCGTGGGCGGGGGCTTCGGGGCCACTGAAGCTTTCTTT. This sequence joins TRBV29-1 and TRBJ1-1, with D possibly being TRBD1 (6 bases). Germline V gene data show CDR1 as SQVTM and CDR2 as ANQGSEA. The V and J ends lost 6 bases and 4 bases respectively, with 18 bases between them. The CDR3 runs 14 residues.

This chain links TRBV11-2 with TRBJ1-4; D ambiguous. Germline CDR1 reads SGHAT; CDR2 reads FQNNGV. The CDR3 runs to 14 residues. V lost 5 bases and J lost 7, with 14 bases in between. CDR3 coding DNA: TGTGCCAGCAGCCTAGCCAACATGGGTGAAAAACTGTTTTTT. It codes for CASSLANMGEKLFF. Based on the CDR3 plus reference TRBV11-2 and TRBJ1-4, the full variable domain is EAGVAQSPRYKIIEKRQSVAFWCNPISGHATLYWYQQILGQGPKLLIQFQNNGVVDDSQLPKDRFSAERLKGVDSTLKIQPAKLEDSAVYLCASSLANMGEKLFFGSGTQLSVL.

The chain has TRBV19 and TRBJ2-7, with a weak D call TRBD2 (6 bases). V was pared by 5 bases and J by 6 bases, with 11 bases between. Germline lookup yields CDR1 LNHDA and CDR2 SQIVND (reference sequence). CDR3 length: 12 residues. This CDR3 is CASSPVGGEQYF. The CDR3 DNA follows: TGTGCCAGTAGTCCGGTGGGGGGCGAGCAGTACTTC. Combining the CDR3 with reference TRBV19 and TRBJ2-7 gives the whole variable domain DGGITQSPKYLFRKEGQNVTLSCEQNLNHDAMYWYRQDPGQGLRLIYYSQIVNDFQKGDIAEGYSVSREKKESFPLTVTSAQKNPTAFYLCASSPVGGEQYFGPGTRLTVT.

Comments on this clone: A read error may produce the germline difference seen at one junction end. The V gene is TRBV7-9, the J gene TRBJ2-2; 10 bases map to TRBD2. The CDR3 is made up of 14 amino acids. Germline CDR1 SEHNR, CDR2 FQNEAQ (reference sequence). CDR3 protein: CASSLAGVAGELFF. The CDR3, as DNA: TGTGCCAGCAGCCTAGCGGGAGTGGCCGGGGAGCTGTTTTTT.

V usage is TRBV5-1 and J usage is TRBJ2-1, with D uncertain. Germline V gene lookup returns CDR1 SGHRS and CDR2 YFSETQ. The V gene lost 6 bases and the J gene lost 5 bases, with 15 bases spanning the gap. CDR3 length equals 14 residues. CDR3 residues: CASTPGQRDNEQFF. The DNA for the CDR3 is TGCGCCAGCACGCCCGGTCAAAGGGACAATGAGCAGTTCTTC.

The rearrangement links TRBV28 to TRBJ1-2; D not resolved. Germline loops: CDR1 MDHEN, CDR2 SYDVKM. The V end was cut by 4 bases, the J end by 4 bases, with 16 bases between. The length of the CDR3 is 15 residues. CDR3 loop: CASSSHSDPLYGYTF. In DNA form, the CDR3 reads TGTGCCAGCAGTTCACACTCGGACCCCCTCTATGGCTACACCTTC.

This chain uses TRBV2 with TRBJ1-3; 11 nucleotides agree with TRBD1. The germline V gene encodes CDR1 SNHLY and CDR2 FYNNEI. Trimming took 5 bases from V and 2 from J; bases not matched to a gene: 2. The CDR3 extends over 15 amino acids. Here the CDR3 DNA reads TGTGCCAGCAGTATGGACAGGGGGCCTGGAAACACCATATATTTT. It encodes CASSMDRGPGNTIYF.

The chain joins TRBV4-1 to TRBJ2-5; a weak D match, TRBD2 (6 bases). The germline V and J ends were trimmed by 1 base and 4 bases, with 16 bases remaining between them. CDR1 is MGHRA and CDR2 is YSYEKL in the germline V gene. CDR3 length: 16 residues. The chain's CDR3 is CASSQGPGVGGETQYF. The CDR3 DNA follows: TGCGCCAGCAGCCAAGGGCCGGGAGTGGGGGGAGAGACCCAGTACTTC.

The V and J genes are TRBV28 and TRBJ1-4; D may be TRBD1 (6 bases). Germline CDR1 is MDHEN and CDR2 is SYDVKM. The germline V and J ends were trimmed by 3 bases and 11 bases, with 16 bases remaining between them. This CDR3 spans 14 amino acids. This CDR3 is CASSFRGIGEKLFF. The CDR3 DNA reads TGTGCCAGCAGTTTCAGGGGAATTGGAGAGAAACTGTTTTTT.

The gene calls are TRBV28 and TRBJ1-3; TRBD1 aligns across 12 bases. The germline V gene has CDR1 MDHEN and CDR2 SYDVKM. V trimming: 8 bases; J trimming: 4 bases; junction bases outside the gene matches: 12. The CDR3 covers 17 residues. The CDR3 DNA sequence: TGTGCCAGCCCTCCCCCGGGACAGGGGGCGCTGGGAAACACCATATATTTT. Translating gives CASPPPGQGALGNTIYF. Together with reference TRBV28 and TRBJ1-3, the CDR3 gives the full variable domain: DVKVTQSSRYLVKRTGEKVFLECVQDMDHENMFWYRQDPGLGLRLIYFSYDVKMKEKGDIPEGYSVSREKKERFSLILESASTNQTSMYLCASPPPGQGALGNTIYFGEGSWLTVV.

CDR3 region: CASRARERRYEQYF. The CDR3, as DNA: TGTGCCAGCAGGGCCCGGGAGCGCCGCTACGAGCAGTACTTC. This rearrangement joins TRBV28 to TRBJ2-7, with a weak D call TRBD2 (6 bases). Germline-derived CDR1 and CDR2 are MDHEN and SYDVKM. The ends were cut back, 6 bases at V and 3 bases at J, with 15 bases in the middle. This CDR3 is built from 14 residues.

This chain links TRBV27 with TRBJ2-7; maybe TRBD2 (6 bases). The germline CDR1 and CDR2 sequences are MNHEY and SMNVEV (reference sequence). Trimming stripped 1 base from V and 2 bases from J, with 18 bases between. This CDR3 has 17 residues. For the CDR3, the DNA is TGTGCCAGCAGTTTATTCCCGTCACGGGAGCCGACCTACGAGCAGTACTTC. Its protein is CASSLFPSREPTYEQYF.